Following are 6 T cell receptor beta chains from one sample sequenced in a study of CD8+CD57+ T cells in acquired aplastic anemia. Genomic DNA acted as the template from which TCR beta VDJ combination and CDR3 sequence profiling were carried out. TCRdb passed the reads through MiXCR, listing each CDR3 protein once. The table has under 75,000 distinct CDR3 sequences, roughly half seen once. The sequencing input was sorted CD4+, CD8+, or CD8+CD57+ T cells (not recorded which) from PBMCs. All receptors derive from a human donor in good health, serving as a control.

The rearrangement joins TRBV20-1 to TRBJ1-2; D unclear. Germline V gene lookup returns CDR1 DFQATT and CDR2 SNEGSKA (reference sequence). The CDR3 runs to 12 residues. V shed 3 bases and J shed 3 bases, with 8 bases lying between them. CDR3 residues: CSARMGYYGYTF. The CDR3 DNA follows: TGCAGTGCTAGGATGGGCTACTATGGCTACACCTTC.

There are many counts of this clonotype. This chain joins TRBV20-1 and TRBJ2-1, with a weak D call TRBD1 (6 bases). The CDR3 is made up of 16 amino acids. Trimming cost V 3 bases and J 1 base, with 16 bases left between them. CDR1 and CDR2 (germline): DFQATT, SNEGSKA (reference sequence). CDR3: CSARGAVGPSYNEQFF. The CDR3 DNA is TGCAGTGCTAGGGGGGCGGTCGGGCCTTCCTACAATGAGCAGTTCTTC.

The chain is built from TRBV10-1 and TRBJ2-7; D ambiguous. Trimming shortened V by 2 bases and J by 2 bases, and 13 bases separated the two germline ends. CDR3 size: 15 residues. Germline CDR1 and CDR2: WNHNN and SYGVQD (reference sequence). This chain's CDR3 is CASSERAELTYEQYF. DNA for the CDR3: TGCGCCAGCAGTGAGAGGGCAGAACTTACCTACGAGCAGTACTTC.

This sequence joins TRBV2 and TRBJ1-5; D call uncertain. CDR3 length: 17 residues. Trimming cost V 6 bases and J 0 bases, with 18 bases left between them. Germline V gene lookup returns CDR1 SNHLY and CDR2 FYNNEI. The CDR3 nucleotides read TGTGCCAGCAGCATAGAACAGAGGATCAATAGCAATCAGCCCCAGCATTTT. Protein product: CASSIEQRINSNQPQHF.

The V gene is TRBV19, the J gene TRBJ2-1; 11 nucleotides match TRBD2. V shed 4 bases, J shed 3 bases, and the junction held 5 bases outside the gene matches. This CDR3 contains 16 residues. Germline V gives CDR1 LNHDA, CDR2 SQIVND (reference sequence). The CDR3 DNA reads TGTGCCAGTAGTACCCCCACTAGCGGGGGCTACAATGAGCAGTTCTTC. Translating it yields CASSTPTSGGYNEQFF.

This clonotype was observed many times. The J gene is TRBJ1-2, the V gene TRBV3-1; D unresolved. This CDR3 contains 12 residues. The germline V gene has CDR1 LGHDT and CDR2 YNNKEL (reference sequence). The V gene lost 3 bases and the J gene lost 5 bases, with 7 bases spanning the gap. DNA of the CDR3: TGTGCCAGCAGCCAGGACCAATATGGCTACACCTTC. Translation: CASSQDQYGYTF.